Shown below are 17 T cell receptor beta chains from a single sample sequenced in a study of cytomegalovirus exposure and HLA in healthy donors. PCR was performed using 60 Vbeta and 13 Jbeta primers. Sequencing used immunoSEQ multiplex PCR; TCRdb keeps in-frame clones, though not all of them. Counted here are over 150,000 clones, around four fifths occurring once; the ten biggest clones make up roughly 7%. The material sequenced was PBMCs. Receptors were obtained from a male donor in good health and CMV-seropositive.

The chain employs TRBV7-8 and TRBJ2-3, with 9 bases aligning to TRBD1. The V gene's germline CDR1 is SGHVS and CDR2 FQNEAQ. This CDR3 is 14 amino acids long. The trim removed 5 bases at V and 4 bases at J, leaving 4 bases unmatched. The CDR3, as DNA: TGTGCCAGCAGCACGGGACAGGGACCAGATACGCAGTATTTT. Its translation is CASSTGQGPDTQYF.

V gene TRBV5-6 combines with J gene TRBJ1-1; D possibly corresponds to TRBD1 (5 bases). The CDR3 runs 13 residues. V was pared by 3 bases and J by 4 bases, with 10 bases between. The germline gives CDR1 SGHDT, CDR2 YYEEEE. The CDR3 DNA follows: TGTGCCAGCAGCTGGGGCAGGGCCACTGAAGCTTTCTTT. Protein product: CASSWGRATEAFF.

This clone occurred a few times. This chain joins TRBV5-4 and TRBJ1-3, with 7 positions matching TRBD1. The CDR3 contains 12 residues. J was trimmed by 2 bases and V by 9 bases; bases with no gene match: 2. Per the germline V gene, CDR1 is SGHNT and CDR2 is YYREEE (reference sequence). The CDR3 coding sequence is TGTGCCACAGGGGGGCCTGGAAACACCATATATTTT. It codes for CATGGPGNTIYF.

This clone was seen a handful of times. V is TRBV4-1 and J is TRBJ1-2, with a tentative D call TRBD1 (5 bases). The V end lost 0 bases, the J end lost 8 bases, and 13 bases lay between the germline ends. The CDR3 loop spans 14 amino acids. In germline, CDR1 is MGHRA, CDR2 YSYEKL. The chain's CDR3 is CASSQEVRANGYTF. The CDR3 bases are TGCGCCAGCAGCCAAGAGGTCAGGGCCAACGGCTACACCTTC.

This clone occurred once. The chain links TRBV27 to TRBJ1-1; D perhaps matches TRBD1 (5 bases). V lost 6 bases and J lost 12, with 23 bases in between. The germline CDR1 and CDR2 sequences are MNHEY and SMNVEV (reference sequence). The CDR3 has 14 residues. The CDR3 spells CASSPQGHQGTTFF. The CDR3 DNA reads TGTGCCAGCAGCCCCCAAGGCCATCAGGGAACAACTTTCTTT.

The chain uses TRBV6-5 and TRBJ2-4, with unresolved D. The germline V gene has CDR1 MNHEY and CDR2 SVGAGI. The length of the CDR3 is 15 residues. The V end was cut by 6 bases, the J end by 15 bases, with 27 bases between. The CDR3 DNA follows: TGTGCCAGCAGCCCCGGTCCCAGGCTCCTGTCCCTCTGGTACTTC. Protein: CASSPGPRLLSLWYF.

The chain couples TRBV4-1 to TRBJ2-7; tentative D call: TRBD2 (6 bases). V gave up 1 base and J gave up 1 base, with 14 bases separating them. The CDR3 has 16 amino acids. Germline V gives CDR1 MGHRA, CDR2 YSYEKL. The DNA of the CDR3 is TGCGCCAGCAGCCAAGGCGCACTAGCCCTATCCTACGAGCAGTACTTC. Its translation is CASSQGALALSYEQYF.

The chain combines TRBV30 with TRBJ1-1; the match to TRBD1 covers 8 bases. Germline lookup yields CDR1 GTSNPN and CDR2 SVGIG (reference sequence). Losses at the gene ends were 7 bases for V and 2 bases for J; bases not matched to a gene: 9. The CDR3 spans 14 residues. For the CDR3, the DNA is TGTGCCTCCGACCTCGGGACAGGAAACACTGAAGCTTTCTTT. Residues: CASDLGTGNTEAFF.

V and J are TRBV2 and TRBJ2-2; D perhaps matches TRBD1 (6 bases). V was cut by 7 bases and J by 6 bases, with 12 bases left in between. Germline values: CDR1 SNHLY, CDR2 FYNNEI. The CDR3 loop spans 13 amino acids. CDR3 sequence: CASNNRDPGELFF. CDR3 DNA sequence: TGTGCCAGCAACAACAGGGATCCCGGGGAGCTGTTTTTT.

V usage is TRBV7-9 and J usage is TRBJ2-3; 8 nucleotides agree with TRBD1. Germline loops: CDR1 SEHNR, CDR2 FQNEAQ (reference sequence). The length of the CDR3 is 17 residues. Trimming removed 0 bases from V and 2 bases from J; junction bases left unmatched: 7. In DNA, the CDR3 is TGTGCCAGCAGCTTAGCCTTGGGACAGGACCCCACAGATACGCAGTATTTT. Translated: CASSLALGQDPTDTQYF. The full variable domain, in which reference TRBV7-9 and TRBJ2-3 provide the parts outside the CDR3, is DTGVSQNPRHKITKRGQNVTFRCDPISEHNRLYWYRQTLGQGPEFLTYFQNEAQLEKSRLLSDRFSAERPKGSFSTLEIQRTEQGDSAMYLCASSLALGQDPTDTQYFGPGTRLTVL.

The CDR3 reads CASSHPGTGATEAFF. CDR3 nucleotide sequence: TGCGCCAGCAGCCACCCCGGGACAGGGGCCACTGAAGCTTTCTTT. The chain links TRBV4-1 to TRBJ1-1; TRBD1 matches at 10 bases. Germline assignment: CDR1 MGHRA and CDR2 YSYEKL. This CDR3 has 15 residues. J gave up 4 bases and V 3 bases, and 5 bases lay outside the gene matches.

This chain connects TRBV4-1 to TRBJ1-1, with D unclear. The CDR3 spans 18 residues. Trimming left V 0 bases short and J 2 bases short, with 19 bases between. Germline-derived CDR1 and CDR2 are MGHRA and YSYEKL. CDR3 nucleotide sequence: TGCGCCAGCAGCCAAGACCCTACCCTCGCGCATCCTAACACTGAAGCTTTCTTT. This codes for CASSQDPTLAHPNTEAFF.

The V gene is TRBV2, the J gene TRBJ2-2; 11 bases align to TRBD2. The germline V gene encodes CDR1 SNHLY and CDR2 FYNNEI. CDR3 length: 17 amino acids. After removal of 5 bases from V and 3 bases from J, the junction contained 8 bases not matched to a gene. CDR3 bases: TGTGCCAGCAGTTACGGACTAGCGGGCAGTGACACCGGGGAGCTGTTTTTT. Amino acid sequence: CASSYGLAGSDTGELFF.

This chain connects TRBV2 to TRBJ1-2, with TRBD1 matching 10 bases. This CDR3 contains 17 residues. V was pared by 2 bases and J by 6 bases, with 12 bases of the junction left unmatched. In germline, CDR1 is SNHLY, CDR2 FYNNEI. The chain's CDR3 is CASSEFPRQGARDGYTF. CDR3 nucleotide sequence: TGTGCCAGCAGTGAATTTCCTAGACAGGGGGCGCGGGATGGCTACACCTTC.

As to this clone: One junction end does not reproduce the germline sequence, and a read error may be involved. This rearrangement joins TRBV6-5 to TRBJ1-1, with D unclear. CDR3 length equals 14 residues. Germline-derived CDR1 and CDR2 are MNHEY and SVGAGI. Here the CDR3 reads CASSYSFGNSEAFF. CDR3 DNA: TGTGCCAGCAGTTACTCATTTGGTAACAGTGAAGCTTTCTTT.

The chain employs TRBV7-9 and TRBJ2-7, with 7 bases aligning to TRBD1. From germline, CDR1 is SEHNR and CDR2 FQNEAQ (reference sequence). The CDR3 is made up of 12 amino acids. With 5 bases clipped from V and 4 bases from J, the junction kept 2 bases outside the gene matches. The CDR3 DNA sequence: TGTGCCAGCAGCCGGGACAGATACGAGCAGTACTTC. Its translation is CASSRDRYEQYF.

The V call is TRBV18, the J call TRBJ1-2, with D uncertain. In germline, CDR1 is KGHSH, CDR2 LQKENI. Trimming took off 3 bases at V and 2 bases at J, with 10 bases between the two ends. The CDR3 has 14 residues. The CDR3 is CASSPRTGNYGYTF. The CDR3, as DNA: TGTGCCAGCTCACCCAGGACGGGGAACTATGGCTACACCTTC.